This T cell receptor (beta chain) was identified during a study of CD8 T cells in ankylosing spondylitis. General study results and limits: Reports say disease-linked clones showed up significantly more in matched ankylosing spondylitis synovial fluid. Seemingly distinctive of ankylosing spondylitis blood was a TCR beta motif formed by eight highly homologous variants.

TCRdb analysed the 5' RACE reads with MiXCR anew, one entry per CDR3 protein. The data contain around 430,000 distinct CDR3 sequences, roughly 17% of them singletons. This clonotype was seen only a few times. Its antigen is not known. V lost 6 bases and J 1 base, leaving 9 bases between the germline ends. Germline V gene data show CDR1 as SQVTM and CDR2 as ANQGSEA. This CDR3 is built from 13 residues. This clonotype originated in a male donor with ankylosing spondylitis. The chain joins TRBV29-1 to TRBJ2-2; D possibly corresponds to TRBD1 (5 bases). Sequenced: blood, either unsorted or a sorted T cell fraction (not recorded which). The CDR3 is CSVDTGNTGELFF. The CDR3 region has the DNA TGCAGCGTCGACACAGGGAACACCGGGGAGCTGTTTTTT.